This T cell receptor delta chain was found in a study of gamma-delta T cells after stem cell transplantation. TCRdb reanalyzed the RT-PCR reads using CATT. The sample shows over a thousand delta-chain clones, 1.9% of them seen only once. This clone is hyperexpanded. Other DNA sequences in this specimen translate into the identical CDR3. The specimen sequenced was gamma-delta T cells. The sequence was collected from a human donor. It is not recorded whose cells these are; they may come from a transplant donor.

CDR3 nucleotide sequence: TGTGCCTGTGACGTTCTGGGAGGTGGGGCACAACTCTTCTTT. Its protein is CACDVLGGGAQLFF. The chain is built from TRDV2 and TRDJ2; TRDD3 might be the D (5 bases). The CDR3 covers 14 residues. V lost 3 bases to trimming and J lost 8 bases, with 15 bases between them. Looked up from germline, CDR1 is GEAIGNYY and CDR2 is EKD.